These T cell receptor beta chains were read from a single sample in a study of OX40 agonist ivuxolimab in advanced cancers. Assay: immunoSEQ multiplex PCR; the TCRdb copy retains only in-frame clones and omits some. The data contain tens of thousands of clones, 65% to 90% of them seen just once; the ten biggest clones take up 20% to 25%. Sample: CD4+ or CD8+ T cells sorted from blood, taken in a trial of the OX40 agonist ivuxolimab. These receptors all stem from an adult with an advanced solid tumor such as melanoma, head and neck, liver or kidney cancer. Both conserved end residues are trimmed from each CDR3. The order of the fields is J gene, V gene, D gene, CDR3 protein. The D gene is left open where the match is weak.

>TRBJ2-3|TRBV7-2|.
ASSLGTASTDTQY
>TRBJ2-7|TRBV7-9|.
ASSSDASSYEQY
>TRBJ2-2|TRBV7-9|TRBD2
ASSSGTSGRAIAGELF
>.|TRBV7-9|.
ASSPPGSYEQY
>TRBJ2-2|TRBV9|.
ASSVHRNLANTGELF
>TRBJ2-7|TRBV6-5|.
ASSVDHLYEQY
>TRBJ2-7|TRBV6-1|.
ASTVGTFHEQY
>TRBJ1-1|TRBV10-3|TRBD1
AISESTGGGNTEAF
>TRBJ2-1|TRBV19|.
ASSITRGDLFYNEQF
>TRBJ1-6|TRBV10-3|.
AISEADNSPLH
>TRBJ2-7|TRBV5-5|.
ASSLTQGLGVGEQY
>TRBJ1-2|TRBV30|TRBD1
AWSVLGDRGLGYT
>TRBJ2-7|TRBV27|TRBD2
ASSLSGTSGSSYEQY
>TRBJ1-1|TRBV15|.
ATSPTFPRNTEAF
>TRBJ1-6|TRBV28|TRBD1
ASSFTPGTGDSPLH
>TRBJ2-1|TRBV9|.
ASSSGGLPPNEQF
>TRBJ1-1|TRBV7-7|.
ASSLAQNTEAF
>TRBJ2-3|TRBV6-6|TRBD2
ASSYLGREGSDTQY
>TRBJ1-5|TRBV4-1|.
ASSQGTANQPQH
>TRBJ1-2|TRBV7-3|.
ASSSTTGQGYGYT
>TRBJ2-3|TRBV14|.
ASSPTGHGPQY
>TRBJ2-5|TRBV7-2|TRBD2
ASSPSGGAQY
>TRBJ2-1|TRBV7-2|TRBD2
ASSPGGNYNEQF